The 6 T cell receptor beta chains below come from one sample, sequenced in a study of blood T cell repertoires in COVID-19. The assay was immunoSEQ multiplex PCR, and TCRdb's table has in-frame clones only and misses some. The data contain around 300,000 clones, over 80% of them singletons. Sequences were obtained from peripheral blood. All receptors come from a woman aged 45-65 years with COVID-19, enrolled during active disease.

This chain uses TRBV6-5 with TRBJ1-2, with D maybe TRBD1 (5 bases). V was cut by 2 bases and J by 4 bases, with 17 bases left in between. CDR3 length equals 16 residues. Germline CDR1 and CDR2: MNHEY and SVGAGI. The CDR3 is CASSYGVGGVAYGYTF. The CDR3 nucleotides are TGTGCCAGCAGTTACGGGGTTGGAGGGGTAGCCTATGGCTACACCTTC.

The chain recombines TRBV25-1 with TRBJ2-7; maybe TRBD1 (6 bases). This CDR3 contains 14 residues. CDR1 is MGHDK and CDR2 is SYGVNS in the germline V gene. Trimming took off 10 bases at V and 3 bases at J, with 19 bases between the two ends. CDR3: CATSKGGFIYEQYF. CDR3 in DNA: TGTGCCACATCAAAAGGGGGTTTCATCTACGAGCAGTACTTC.

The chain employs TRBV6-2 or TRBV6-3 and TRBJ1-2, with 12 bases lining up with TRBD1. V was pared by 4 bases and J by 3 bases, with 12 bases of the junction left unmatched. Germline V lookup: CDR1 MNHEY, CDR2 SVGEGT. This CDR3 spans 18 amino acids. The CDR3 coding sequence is TGTGCCAGCAGTTCCCCCGGGACAGGGGGCGACCAGTACTATGGCTACACCTTC. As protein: CASSSPGTGGDQYYGYTF.

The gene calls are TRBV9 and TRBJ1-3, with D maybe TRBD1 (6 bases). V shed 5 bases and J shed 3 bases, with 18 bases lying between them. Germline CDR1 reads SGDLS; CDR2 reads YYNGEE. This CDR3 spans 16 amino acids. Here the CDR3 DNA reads TGTGCCAGCAGTACCACTACCGGGACAAGTGGAAACACCATATATTTT. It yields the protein CASSTTTGTSGNTIYF.

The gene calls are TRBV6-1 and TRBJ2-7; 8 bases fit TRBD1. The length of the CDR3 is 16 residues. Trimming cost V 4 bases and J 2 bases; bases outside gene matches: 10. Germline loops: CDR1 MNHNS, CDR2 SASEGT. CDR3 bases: TGTGCCAGCAGTGGCAGACAGGGGATAATCCCCTACGAGCAGTACTTC. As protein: CASSGRQGIIPYEQYF.

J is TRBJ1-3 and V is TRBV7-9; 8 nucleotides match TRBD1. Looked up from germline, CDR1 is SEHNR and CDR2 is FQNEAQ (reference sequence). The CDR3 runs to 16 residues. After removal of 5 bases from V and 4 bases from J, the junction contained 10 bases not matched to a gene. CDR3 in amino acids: CASSPRDRHSGNTIYF. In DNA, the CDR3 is TGTGCCAGCAGCCCCCGGGACAGGCACTCCGGAAACACCATATATTTT.